This is a list of T cell receptor beta chains from one sample in a study of cytomegalovirus exposure and HLA in healthy donors. Assay: immunoSEQ multiplex PCR; the TCRdb copy retains only in-frame clones and omits some. Altogether over 150,000 clones are present, 75% to 90% being singletons, with the ten largest covering 5.5% to 7%. The source material was PBMCs. These receptors were collected from a woman between 50 and 59 years old in good health and CMV-seropositive. Each CDR3 is given with its conserved first and last residue. A D gene is named only where the DNA matches it firmly. The size entry is marked missing in some rows and otherwise reads once, few, many or a size class.

D gene	clone size	V gene	J gene	CDR3 protein	CDR3 DNA
NA	NA	TRBV28	TRBJ1-1	CASTNQRTEAFF	TGTGCCAGCACGAACCAGAGGACTGAAGCTTTCTTT
NA	NA	TRBV28	TRBJ1-4	CASLSPGGLHEKLFF	TGTGCCAGCCTTTCTCCGGGGGGGCTGCATGAAAAACTGTTTTTT
NA	NA	TRBV5-4	TRBJ2-3	CASSRYSGDTDTQYF	TGTGCCAGCAGCCGTTATAGCGGAGACACAGATACGCAGTATTTT
NA	NA	TRBV28	TRBJ1-4	CASNLQGSTNEKLFF	TGTGCCAGCAACCTCCAGGGTTCGACTAATGAAAAACTGTTTTTT
NA	NA	TRBV6-1	TRBJ1-5	CASENLRNQPQHF	TGTGCCAGCGAGAACCTCCGCAATCAGCCCCAGCATTTT
TRBD2	NA	TRBV6-4	TRBJ2-1	CASSEAGTSGSNEQFF	TGTGCCAGCAGTGAAGCCGGGACTAGCGGATCCAATGAGCAGTTCTTC
TRBD1	NA	TRBV28	TRBJ2-7	CASSPTGFYEQYF	TGTGCCAGCAGTCCGACAGGGTTCTACGAGCAGTACTTC
TRBD1	NA	TRBV19	TRBJ1-1	CASAPGGTGITEAFF	TGTGCCAGTGCACCCGGGGGGACAGGAATCACTGAAGCTTTCTTT
NA	NA	TRBV18	TRBJ2-5	CASSPSWTDQETQYF	TGTGCCAGCTCACCATCTTGGACTGATCAAGAGACCCAGTACTTC
NA	NA	TRBV6-5	TRBJ1-1	CASSAVGLSPTEAFF	TGTGCCAGCAGTGCAGTAGGACTCTCGCCCACTGAAGCTTTCTTT
TRBD1	NA	TRBV15	TRBJ2-7	CATSAGTGMSYEQYF	TGTGCCACCAGCGCCGGGACAGGCATGTCCTACGAGCAGTACTTC
TRBD2	NA	TRBV6-6	TRBJ2-3	CASSSSSGGAGDTQYF	TGTGCCAGCAGTTCTTCTAGCGGGGGGGCGGGAGATACGCAGTATTTT
TRBD1	once	TRBV28	TRBJ1-5	CASSPGTGVSNQPQHF	TGTGCCAGCAGTCCCGGGACAGGGGTCTCCAATCAGCCCCAGCATTTT
TRBD1	NA	TRBV11-2	TRBJ1-2	CASSLEGTGGGRGYTF	TGTGCCAGCAGCTTAGAGGGGACAGGGGGCGGTCGGGGCTACACCTTC
TRBD2	few	TRBV14	TRBJ2-3	CASVRELRTRGTDTQYF	TGTGCCAGCGTCCGGGAGCTTAGGACTAGGGGCACAGATACGCAGTATTTT
NA	NA	TRBV29-1	TRBJ1-1	CSVQGRLNTEAFF	TGCAGCGTGCAGGGGCGGTTGAACACTGAAGCTTTCTTT
NA	NA	TRBV28	TRBJ2-5	CASSFVGAQETQYF	TGTGCCAGCAGTTTTGTAGGGGCTCAAGAGACCCAGTACTTC
NA	NA	TRBV10-3	TRBJ2-7	CAISESQEDEQYF	TGTGCCATCAGTGAGTCTCAGGAGGACGAGCAGTACTTC
NA	NA	TRBV30	TRBJ2-7	CAWEPGQSYEQYF	TGTGCCTGGGAACCGGGACAAAGCTACGAGCAGTACTTC
NA	few	TRBV27	TRBJ2-7	CASSLSGYSYEQYF	TGTGCCAGCAGTTTATCGGGCTACTCCTACGAGCAGTACTTC
TRBD2	NA	TRBV7-9	TRBJ2-1	CASSSILAGGQNEQFF	TGTGCCAGCAGCTCAATACTAGCGGGAGGGCAAAATGAGCAGTTCTTC
TRBD2	NA	TRBV4-1	TRBJ2-5	CASSRGVAGRETQYF	TGCGCCAGCAGCCGAGGGGTAGCGGGAAGGGAGACCCAGTACTTC
TRBD2	NA	TRBV28	TRBJ2-1	CASSWSGGGYNEQFF	TGTGCCAGCAGTTGGAGCGGGGGTGGCTACAATGAGCAGTTCTTC
NA	NA	TRBV28	TRBJ1-5	CAVGVGRRTQHF	TGTGCTGTAGGGGTCGGGCGAAGGACCCAGCATTTT
NA	NA	TRBV11-2	TRBJ2-2	CASSDQLPSAGELFF	TGTGCCAGCAGCGACCAACTACCCAGCGCCGGGGAGCTGTTTTTT
NA	NA	TRBV20-1	TRBJ2-1	CSARAHNEQFF	TGCAGTGCTAGGGCCCACAATGAGCAGTTCTTC
NA	NA	TRBV28	TRBJ2-3	CASRGGLSTDTQYF	TGTGCCAGCCGGGGTGGGCTTAGCACAGATACGCAGTATTTT
TRBD2	NA	TRBV27	TRBJ2-1	CASSIAGDPYNEQFF	TGTGCCAGCAGCATAGCGGGAGACCCCTACAATGAGCAGTTCTTC
TRBD1	NA	TRBV7-2	TRBJ1-4	CASSLRGQGVEKLFF	TGTGCCAGCAGCTTAAGGGGACAGGGGGTTGAAAAACTGTTTTTT
NA	NA	TRBV6-6	TRBJ2-7	CASSYSPDSSYEQYF	TGTGCCAGCAGTTACTCGCCTGACAGTTCCTACGAGCAGTACTTT
TRBD1	NA	TRBV10-3	TRBJ1-2	CAISGQGVSYGYTF	TGTGCCATCAGTGGACAGGGGGTTAGCTATGGCTACACCTTC
TRBD2	NA	TRBV4-2	TRBJ2-7	CASSSGLAGSPYEQYF	TGTGCCAGCAGCTCGGGACTAGCGGGGTCCCCCTACGAGCAGTACTTC
NA	NA	TRBV19	TRBJ1-1	CASRPAGGETEAFF	TGTGCCAGTAGGCCGGCAGGAGGGGAAACTGAAGCTTTCTTT
NA	NA	TRBV28	TRBJ2-7	CASSGTVGNYEQYF	TGTGCCAGCAGTGGTACCGTGGGCAACTACGAGCAGTACTTC
TRBD1	NA	TRBV6-5	TRBJ1-6	CASSTQGADSPLHF	TGTGCCAGCAGTACCCAGGGGGCCGATTCACCCCTCCACTTT
NA	NA	TRBV27	TRBJ2-2	CASSLGGAHGELFF	TGTGCCAGCAGTTTAGGGGGGGCCCACGGGGAGCTGTTTTTT
TRBD2	NA	TRBV7-8	TRBJ2-6	CASSPSRLAAYSGANGLTF	TGTGCCAGCAGCCCCTCTCGACTAGCGGCGTACTCTGGGGCCAACGGCCTGACTTTC
TRBD2	NA	TRBV28	TRBJ2-5	CASSRTSGSRETQYF	TGTGCCAGCAGCCGAACTAGCGGGAGTAGAGAGACCCAGTACTTC
NA	NA	TRBV7-2	TRBJ1-2	CASSARGMKSDGYTF	TGTGCCAGCAGCGCCCGCGGCATGAAAAGCGATGGCTACACCTTC
TRBD2	NA	TRBV11-2	TRBJ2-3	CASSVLSGLGTDTQYF	TGTGCCAGCAGCGTACTTAGCGGGTTGGGCACAGATACGCAGTATTTT